A single sample is the source of the 12 T cell receptor beta chains below, sequenced in a study of blood T cell repertoires in COVID-19. Sequenced by immunoSEQ multiplex PCR; TCRdb stores in-frame clones only, minus some. Found here are around 29,000 clones, around 74% of them singletons; the top ten hold roughly 8%. The sequenced sample was peripheral blood. Receptor source: a woman aged 70 to 79 with active or convalescent COVID-19.

The chain links TRBV5-8 to TRBJ1-2, with 7 bases that match TRBD1. This CDR3 is built from 17 residues. Germline loops: CDR1 SGHTS, CDR2 YDEGEE. Trimming removed 4 bases from V and 3 bases from J; junction bases left unmatched: 15. The CDR3 here is CASSPPQGTAIYYGYTF. CDR3 coding DNA: TGTGCCAGCAGCCCGCCCCAAGGGACAGCGATTTACTATGGCTACACCTTC.

This chain links TRBV27 with TRBJ1-6; D gene uncertain. The length of the CDR3 is 17 residues. With 6 bases removed from V and 0 bases from J, the gap between germline ends came to 15 bases. The V gene's germline CDR1 is MNHEY and CDR2 SMNVEV (reference sequence). CDR3 residues: CASSPGPTSSYNSPLHF. The CDR3 bases are TGTGCCAGCAGCCCGGGTCCTACAAGCTCCTATAATTCACCCCTCCACTTT.

This clone showed up just a few times. V and J are TRBV28 and TRBJ1-1, with 7 bases that match TRBD1. V was pared by 5 bases and J by 2 bases, with 5 bases of the junction left unmatched. CDR1 MDHEN and CDR2 SYDVKM come from the germline V gene. The CDR3 length is 14 residues. CDR3 protein: CASSATGTNTEAFF. DNA for the CDR3: TGTGCCAGCAGTGCGACAGGGACCAACACTGAAGCTTTCTTT.

This sequence joins TRBV11-2 and TRBJ2-3, with a possible D match to TRBD2 (6 bases). The CDR3 is made up of 13 amino acids. Germline CDR1 is SGHAT and CDR2 is FQNNGV. Trimming removed 7 bases from V and 9 bases from J, with 17 bases in between. CDR3 sequence: CASTPVAGSTQYF. DNA of the CDR3: TGTGCCAGCACCCCGGTGGCGGGGAGCACGCAGTATTTT.

This sequence joins TRBV11-2 and TRBJ2-1; TRBD2 matches 11 bases. CDR1 SGHAT and CDR2 FQNNGV come from the germline V gene. The CDR3 extends over 15 amino acids. Trimming removed 5 bases from V and 6 bases from J; junction bases left unmatched: 6. The CDR3, as DNA: TGTGCCAGCAGCATTAGCGGGGGGGTTAGCAATGAGCAGTTCTTC. Amino acid sequence: CASSISGGVSNEQFF. Together with reference TRBV11-2 and TRBJ2-1, the CDR3 gives the full variable domain: EAGVAQSPRYKIIEKRQSVAFWCNPISGHATLYWYQQILGQGPKLLIQFQNNGVVDDSQLPKDRFSAERLKGVDSTLKIQPAKLEDSAVYLCASSISGGVSNEQFFGPGTRLTVL.

The V and J genes are TRBV7-8 and TRBJ2-7; 8 nucleotides match TRBD1. With 1 base clipped from V and 2 bases from J, the junction kept 4 bases outside the gene matches. The CDR3 has 15 residues. The germline V gene encodes CDR1 SGHVS and CDR2 FQNEAQ. CDR3 residues: CASSLESGGPYEQYF. In DNA, the CDR3 is TGTGCCAGCAGCTTAGAATCAGGGGGCCCCTACGAGCAGTACTTC.

The V gene is TRBV5-3, the J gene TRBJ2-7, with TRBD2 matching over 7 bases. TRBV5-3 qualifies as an ORF whose function is uncertain. This CDR3 spans 15 amino acids. J gave up 6 bases and V 8 bases, and 17 bases lay outside the gene matches. For the CDR3, the DNA is TGTGCCAGGGCTCCCGGGGGAGGGGAATCCCTCGAGCAGTACTTC. Translated, it gives CARAPGGGESLEQYF.

This clone has just one count. The chain couples TRBV19 to TRBJ2-5, with D perhaps TRBD2 (6 bases). V lost 4 bases and J 4 bases, leaving 10 bases between the germline ends. The CDR3 is 13 residues long. Germline CDR1 is LNHDA and CDR2 is SQIVND (reference sequence). The DNA of the CDR3 is TGTGCCAGTAGTAAGGCGGGAATAGAGACCCAGTACTTC. Translating gives CASSKAGIETQYF.

The J gene is TRBJ1-1, the V gene TRBV4-1; D is unresolved. Trimming shortened V by 4 bases and J by 5 bases, and 17 bases separated the two germline ends. The CDR3 is made up of 15 amino acids. Germline V CDR1 and CDR2: MGHRA, YSYEKL. CDR3 loop: CASSPFEDFYTEAFF. The CDR3 bases are TGCGCCAGCAGCCCCTTTGAGGATTTCTATACTGAAGCTTTCTTT.

The chain has TRBV6-6 and TRBJ1-3; D gene ambiguous. Germline loops: CDR1 MNHNY, CDR2 SVGAGI (reference sequence). V lost 9 bases, J lost 3 bases, and 15 bases lay in between. The CDR3 consists of 14 residues. Here the CDR3 DNA reads TGTGCCAGTACAGCGGGAGGGTATGGAAACACCATATATTTT. Its translation: CASTAGGYGNTIYF.

V usage is TRBV7-9 and J usage is TRBJ1-4; D remains ambiguous. The CDR3 consists of 14 residues. V dropped 3 bases and J dropped 7 bases, with 12 bases sitting between them. Germline lookup yields CDR1 SEHNR and CDR2 FQNEAQ (reference sequence). The CDR3 loop is CASSLGGGREKLFF. The CDR3 coding sequence is TGTGCCAGCAGCTTGGGAGGTGGTCGTGAAAAACTGTTTTTT.

Only one count was recorded for this clone. The chain combines TRBV7-6 with TRBJ2-7; 9 nucleotides agree with TRBD1. The V segment lost 6 bases and the J segment 0 bases; nucleotides outside the gene matches: 6. CDR1 and CDR2 (germline): SGHVS, FNYEAQ. This CDR3 contains 15 residues. CDR3 sequence reads: CASSNWGQGSYEQYF. The CDR3 region has the DNA TGTGCCAGCAGTAATTGGGGACAGGGCTCCTACGAGCAGTACTTC. Using reference TRBV7-6 and TRBJ2-7 for the parts outside the CDR3, the full variable domain is GAGVSQSPRYKVTKRGQDVALRCDPISGHVSLYWYRQALGQGPEFLTYFNYEAQQDKSGLPNDRFSAERPEGSISTLTIQRTEQRDSAMYRCASSNWGQGSYEQYFGPGTRLTVT.